This TCR beta chain is drawn from a study of cytomegalovirus exposure and HLA in healthy donors. PCR amplification relied on 60 Vbeta primers (plus 13 Jbeta primers). TCRdb's table, derived via immunoSEQ multiplex PCR, lists solely in-frame clones and lacks some. The top ten hold just over 2% of the sample, which has 150,000 to 200,000 clones, around 77% seen once. The specimen sequenced was PBMCs. The receptor's source is a woman in her 30s in good health and CMV-seropositive.

CDR3 sequence (DNA): TGTGCCAGCAGCAAAAAATTTTTCGACCACTACGAGCAGTACTTC. Amino acids: CASSKKFFDHYEQYF. This chain joins TRBV21-1 and TRBJ2-5; the table gives TRBD2 as D, unverified against the DNA. The J call may be mistaken, given a closer DNA end match to TRBJ2-7. TRBV21-1 is shown as a pseudogene. The CDR3 runs 15 residues.